This TCR beta chain was sequenced in a study of lymphopenia after photon versus proton radiotherapy. Whole-study findings and limits: A bigger post-nadir fall in TCR diversity correlated inversely with survival time in deceased patients. Proton therapy kept repertoires fairly stable, unlike photons, which gained effector/memory cells.

V shed 3 bases, J shed 9 bases, and the junction held 6 bases outside the gene matches. This CDR3 has 14 amino acids. Per the germline V gene, CDR1 is ENHRY and CDR2 is SYGVKD. Of note for this clone: Its antigen is as yet unknown.

TCRdb keeps only in-frame clones here, not all; method: immunoSEQ multiplex PCR. This table holds approximately 20,000 clones, about 89% found once. This receptor was obtained from a man aged 60-69 years with pancreatic cancer. The genes are TRBV10-3 and TRBJ2-3; 10 nucleotides line up with TRBD2. The sample in question was peripheral blood, obtained from a patient treated with photon-based radiotherapy. CDR3 region: CAISDRTSGETQYF. Written as DNA, the CDR3 is TGTGCCATCAGTGATAGGACTAGCGGTGAGACGCAGTATTTT.